Listed below are T cell receptor beta chains from one sample, sequenced in a study of blood T cell repertoires in COVID-19. Profiled with immunoSEQ multiplex PCR; TCRdb holds only in-frame clones, not every one. The sample yields some 260,000 clones, over 75% seen once. The sequenced material came from peripheral blood. These receptors all come from a woman between 65 and 79 years old with COVID-19, enrolled during active disease. Each CDR3 is given with its conserved first and last residue. A D gene is named only where the DNA matches it firmly. The size field is filled for only some rows; it gives once, few, many or a size class.

>TRBV24-1|TRBJ2-1|NA|NA
TGTGCCACCAGGGATGTCCATCGGGAGCGGGCGGTGCCTAGGTACAATGAGCAGTTCTTC
CATRDVHRERAVPRYNEQFF
>TRBV3-1/TRBV3-2|TRBJ2-7|few|TRBD1
TGTGCCAGCAGCCACAGGGGGCGCGGGTACTTCTACGAGCAGTACTTC
CASSHRGRGYFYEQYF
>TRBV7-9|TRBJ2-3|NA|TRBD2
TGTGCCAGCAGCTTCTGGACTAGCGGGAGGGTCGGCACAGATACGCAGTATTTT
CASSFWTSGRVGTDTQYF
>TRBV23-1|TRBJ1-6|NA|TRBD1
TGCGCCAGCAGACGAGGGACAGACGCTTCACCCCTCCACTTT
CASRRGTDASPLHF
>TRBV1|TRBJ1-1|NA|NA
TGCACCAGCAGCTCATTACCGGGGGACACTGAAGCTTTCTTT
CTSSSLPGDTEAFF
>TRBV11-3|TRBJ2-5|NA|NA
TGTGCCAGCAGCCTCAATCCAGGGGTTGAAACCCAGTACTTC
CASSLNPGVETQYF
>TRBV28|TRBJ1-1|once|TRBD1
TGTGCCAGCAGTTTATCGGACAGGGCTAACTCTGAAGCTTTCTTT
CASSLSDRANSEAFF
>TRBV5-5|TRBJ2-1|once|TRBD1
TGTGCCAGCAGCTTGGCGGGACAGCCTTACAATGAGCAGTTCTTC
CASSLAGQPYNEQFF
>TRBV3-1/TRBV3-2|TRBJ1-2|NA|NA
TGTGCCAGCAGCCAACCCTGGGGACTCTATGGCTACACCTTC
CASSQPWGLYGYTF
>TRBV30|TRBJ2-7|NA|TRBD2
TGTGCCTGGAGTGTTGGACTAGCGGGTATTAGCTCCTACGAGCAGTACTTC
CAWSVGLAGISSYEQYF
>TRBV18|TRBJ1-6|NA|TRBD1
TGTGCCAGCTCACCCCGGGACAGGGATTCACCCCTCCACTTT
CASSPRDRDSPLHF
>TRBV5-1|TRBJ2-7|NA|NA
TGCGCCAGCAGCTTGAGTCCCAGCTCCTACGAGCAGTACTTC
CASSLSPSSYEQYF
>TRBV21-1|TRBJ2-7|NA|NA
TGTGCCAGCTTCGACGGAGCCCGCTACGAGCAGTACTTC
CASFDGARYEQYF
>TRBV9|TRBJ2-2|NA|TRBD1
TGTGCCAGCAGCGGTGGACAGGGGAACGCCGGGGAGCTGTTTTTT
CASSGGQGNAGELFF
>TRBV25-1|TRBJ1-4|NA|TRBD1
TGTGCCAGCAGCCACTCCGGGACAGGGGAAAAACTGTTTTTT
CASSHSGTGEKLFF
>TRBV5-1|TRBJ1-1|NA|NA
TGCGCCAGCAGCTGGACGGACGGGGTGAACACTGAAGCTTTCTTT
CASSWTDGVNTEAFF
>TRBV29-1|TRBJ2-7|few|NA
TGCAGCGTTGAACTCGGCGGGACTGGCTACGAGCAGTACTTC
CSVELGGTGYEQYF
>TRBV12-2|TRBJ2-2|NA|NA
TGTGCAAGTTTGCCGAGGGCGAACACCGGGGAGCTGTTTTTT
CASLPRANTGELFF
>TRBV19|TRBJ2-7|NA|NA
TGTGCCAGTAGTTCAGGGCCGGCGGGACTGGGTTCCTACGAGCAGTACTTC
CASSSGPAGLGSYEQYF
>TRBV28|TRBJ2-3|NA|NA
TGTGCCAGCAGTCAAATCATCCCAGATACGCAGTATTTT
CASSQIIPDTQYF
>TRBV30|TRBJ1-2|NA|TRBD1
TGTGCCTGGCTGCCAGGGACAGCTTTAAACTATGGCTACACCTTC
CAWLPGTALNYGYTF
>TRBV3-1/TRBV3-2|TRBJ1-2|NA|NA
TGTGCCAGCAGCCAAGGACAGCTTGGTGGCTACACCTTC
CASSQGQLGGYTF
>TRBV19|TRBJ2-3|once|TRBD2
TGTGCCAGTAGTAAACTAGCGGGAGGGCCACGCACAGATACGCAGTATTTT
CASSKLAGGPRTDTQYF